Each of the 17 T cell receptor beta chains below was sequenced from the same sample in a study of shared clonotypes between healthy human individuals. Sequencing was performed with immunoSEQ multiplex PCR; in TCRdb, only in-frame clones are kept and a portion is missing. The table lists hundreds of thousands of clones, roughly 77% of them singletons. Sequencing was done on a sample of PBMCs. These receptors were collected from a woman between 35 and 50 years old in good health. Some clones in this sample may be carry-over from other donors' samples.

This clone showed up just once. At one end, the junction sequence differs from germline, possibly due to a read error. The rearrangement links TRBV10-3 to TRBJ1-1; TRBD1 aligns across 9 bases. Germline CDR1 ENHRY, CDR2 SYGVKD. This CDR3 has 14 amino acids. CDR3 residues: CAISGQGDVFEVFF. The DNA for the CDR3 is TGTGCCATCAGTGGACAGGGGGACGTATTTGAAGTTTTCTTT.

This chain links TRBV6-5 with TRBJ1-5; unclear D gene. V lost 5 bases and J 6 bases, leaving 8 bases between the germline ends. The CDR3 extends over 12 amino acids. Germline V gene lookup returns CDR1 MNHEY and CDR2 SVGAGI. The CDR3 DNA is TGTGCCAGCAGTCCGGCCGGTCAGCCCCAGCATTTT. This translates into CASSPAGQPQHF.

The V gene is TRBV7-9, the J gene TRBJ1-3; D is undetermined. Trimming pared 6 bases from V and 1 base from J, leaving 10 bases between. This CDR3 region has 14 residues. From germline, CDR1 is SEHNR and CDR2 FQNEAQ (reference sequence). The chain's CDR3 is CASSPPVSGNTIYF. The CDR3 region has the DNA TGTGCCAGCAGTCCCCCGGTATCTGGAAACACCATATATTTT.

The genes are TRBV5-5 and TRBJ2-1, with 12 bases aligning to TRBD2. Germline CDR1 is SGHKS and CDR2 is YYEKEE (reference sequence). V lost 6 bases and J lost 8; bases outside the gene matches: 12. This CDR3 has 16 amino acids. Written as DNA, the CDR3 is TGTGCCAGCACCGCCGCCCGGACTAGCGGGACCGATGAGCAGTTCTTC. Its protein is CASTAARTSGTDEQFF.

The gene calls are TRBV7-3 and TRBJ2-1; possible D gene TRBD2, 5 bases. The ends were cut back, 2 bases at V and 4 bases at J, with 12 bases in the middle. Germline values: CDR1 SGHTA, CDR2 FQGTGA. The CDR3 loop spans 15 amino acids. This chain's CDR3 is CASSLEAEIYNEQFF. The CDR3 nucleotides read TGTGCCAGCAGCTTAGAAGCGGAAATTTACAATGAGCAGTTCTTC.

Comment on this clone: The germline gene is not matched at one end of the junction; a read error may be the cause. V and J are TRBV2 and TRBJ2-1; TRBD2 matches 8 bases. The CDR3 totals 11 residues. Germline V CDR1 and CDR2: SNHLY, FYNNEI. CDR3 bases: TGCACAGCGGGGGAATACAATGAGCAGTTCTTC. This gives the protein CTAGEYNEQFF.

J is TRBJ2-1 and V is TRBV30; 8 bases are a match to TRBD2. CDR3 length: 11 amino acids. The trim removed 1 base at V and 10 bases at J, leaving 0 bases unmatched. Germline CDR1 GTSNPN, CDR2 SVGIG (reference sequence). The CDR3 spells CAWSGGREQFF. The DNA of the CDR3 is TGTGCCTGGAGTGGCGGGAGGGAGCAGTTCTTC.

The chain employs TRBV14 and TRBJ2-2; no firm D call. Trimming removed 1 base from V and 5 bases from J, with 11 bases in between. CDR3 length equals 15 residues. The V gene's germline CDR1 is SGHDN and CDR2 FVKESK. CDR3 nucleotides: TGTGCCAGCAGCCAAGCACGGGCAGAGACCGGGGAGCTGTTTTTT. Protein product: CASSQARAETGELFF.

The chain joins TRBV5-5 to TRBJ1-2; perhaps TRBD1 as D (6 bases). This CDR3 is 16 amino acids long. CDR1 SGHKS and CDR2 YYEKEE come from the germline V gene (reference sequence). V was cut by 2 bases and J by 4 bases, with 18 bases left in between. The DNA of the CDR3 is TGTGCCAGCAGCTTTTCGGATTGGGGGGCTGCCTATGGCTACACCTTC. Translating gives CASSFSDWGAAYGYTF.

The chain couples TRBV10-3 to TRBJ1-1; the match to TRBD1 covers 9 bases. The CDR3 is 16 amino acids. Trimming cost V 6 bases and J 2 bases; bases outside gene matches: 10. CDR1 and CDR2 (germline): ENHRY, SYGVKD. CDR3: CAIRSYGTGTNTEAFF. The CDR3 DNA is TGTGCCATCAGATCCTACGGGACAGGGACTAACACTGAAGCTTTCTTT.

This clone turned up a few times. The chain has TRBV7-2 and TRBJ2-7, with 8 bases identical to TRBD2. The CDR3 length is 15 residues. Germline V gives CDR1 SGHTA, CDR2 FQGNSA. V was pared by 4 bases and J by 1 base, with 6 bases of the junction left unmatched. The chain's CDR3 is CASSSGLAGSYEQYF. CDR3 nucleotide sequence: TGTGCCAGCAGCTCTGGGCTAGCGGGTTCCTACGAGCAGTACTTC.

V is TRBV7-9 and J is TRBJ2-5; 9 positions agree with TRBD2. This CDR3 contains 14 residues. V was pared by 4 bases and J by 2 bases, with 2 bases of the junction left unmatched. Germline CDR1 SEHNR, CDR2 FQNEAQ (reference sequence). DNA for the CDR3: TGTGCCAGCAGCTCCCTAGCGGGGCAAGAGACCCAGTACTTC. It codes for CASSSLAGQETQYF. The full variable domain, in which reference TRBV7-9 and TRBJ2-5 provide the parts outside the CDR3, is DTGVSQNPRHKITKRGQNVTFRCDPISEHNRLYWYRQTLGQGPEFLTYFQNEAQLEKSRLLSDRFSAERPKGSFSTLEIQRTEQGDSAMYLCASSSLAGQETQYFGPGTRLLVL.

This chain links TRBV5-1 with TRBJ2-7, with D possibly matching TRBD2 (5 bases). The CDR3 is 16 amino acids. Germline values: CDR1 SGHRS, CDR2 YFSETQ. Trimming stripped 0 bases from V and 2 bases from J, with 15 bases between. CDR3 sequence reads: CASSLVWQRRPYEQYF. CDR3 coding DNA: TGCGCCAGCAGCTTGGTGTGGCAGCGGCGCCCCTACGAGCAGTACTTC.

The chain joins TRBV5-1 to TRBJ2-7, with no clear D. Trimming removed 0 bases from V and 4 bases from J, with 11 bases in between. The CDR3 runs to 14 residues. Germline assignment: CDR1 SGHRS and CDR2 YFSETQ. CDR3 DNA sequence: TGCGCCAGCAGCTTGGCGGAGCCGACGTACGAGCAGTACTTC. This translates into CASSLAEPTYEQYF.

V usage is TRBV28 and J usage is TRBJ1-5; 7 nucleotides line up with TRBD1. Losses at the gene ends were 8 bases for V and 6 bases for J; bases not matched to a gene: 4. Germline V lookup: CDR1 MDHEN, CDR2 SYDVKM. This CDR3 has 12 amino acids. The CDR3 sequence is CASQTGIQPQHF. The CDR3 DNA sequence: TGTGCCAGCCAGACAGGGATTCAGCCCCAGCATTTT.

The rearrangement uses TRBV27 and TRBJ2-1, with 7 bases fitting TRBD2. Germline CDR1 is MNHEY and CDR2 is SMNVEV (reference sequence). V lost 6 bases and J lost 5; bases outside the gene matches: 22. The CDR3 length is 19 residues. The CDR3: CASSLLHRGDPTAHNEQFF. CDR3 coding DNA: TGTGCCAGCAGCCTACTTCATCGGGGGGACCCCACCGCTCACAATGAGCAGTTCTTC.

Comment on this clone: At the DNA level, this CDR3 is encoded by other sequences in the same sample as well. This sequence joins TRBV9 and TRBJ2-3, with D perhaps TRBD2 (6 bases). Trimming pared 2 bases from V and 4 bases from J, leaving 11 bases between. The CDR3 contains 14 residues. The germline CDR1 and CDR2 sequences are SGDLS and YYNGEE. CDR3 nucleotide sequence: TGTGCCAGCAGCGTCTCCGGGAGACCAGATACGCAGTATTTT. Translating gives CASSVSGRPDTQYF.